One and the same sample provided the 16 T cell receptor beta chains below, sequenced in a study of T cell responses to AZD1222 COVID-19 vaccine. Assay: immunoSEQ multiplex PCR; the TCRdb copy retains only in-frame clones and omits some. The data hold 180,000 or so clones, with about 95% observed a single time. Sample: peripheral blood, taken on day 0 of AZD1222 vaccination. All receptors derive from an adult in good health.

The CDR3 nucleotides read TGTGCCAGCAGCTTACTACGGAACACTGAAGCTTTCTTT. Protein: CASSLLRNTEAFF. The V gene is TRBV11-3, the J gene TRBJ1-1; D is unclear. The CDR3 totals 13 residues. The germline V gene encodes CDR1 SGHNT and CDR2 YENEEA. The V end was cut by 2 bases, the J end by 1 base, with 5 bases between.

The rearrangement links TRBV30 to TRBJ2-7; weak D call: TRBD2 (6 bases). CDR1 and CDR2 (germline): GTSNPN, SVGIG (reference sequence). V lost 4 bases to trimming and J lost 1 base, with 14 bases between them. This CDR3 comprises 14 residues. The CDR3 loop is CAWNTGVGSYEQYF. DNA of the CDR3: TGTGCCTGGAACACGGGAGTAGGGTCCTACGAGCAGTACTTC.

The chain has TRBV27 and TRBJ2-1, with a possible D match to TRBD2 (6 bases). The V end was cut by 4 bases, the J end by 3 bases, with 13 bases between. The germline gives CDR1 MNHEY, CDR2 SMNVEV (reference sequence). The CDR3 consists of 15 residues. The CDR3 nucleotides read TGTGCCAGCAGTTCGGGGGTTCAACTCTACAATGAGCAGTTCTTC. Amino acids: CASSSGVQLYNEQFF.

The rearrangement links TRBV7-3 to TRBJ1-3, with unresolved D. CDR3 length: 13 residues. The V end was cut by 5 bases, the J end by 2 bases, with 7 bases between. Germline-derived CDR1 and CDR2 are SGHTA and FQGTGA. CDR3: CASSLNPGNTIYF. DNA of the CDR3: TGTGCCAGCAGCCTTAATCCTGGAAACACCATATATTTT.

The rearrangement uses TRBV7-8 and TRBJ1-1; a weak D match, TRBD1 (6 bases). The CDR3 contains 15 residues. The V end lost 5 bases, the J end lost 2 bases, and 15 bases lay between the germline ends. Germline-derived CDR1 and CDR2 are SGHVS and FQNEAQ. The CDR3 bases are TGTGCCAGCAGCCCCCCCGACAGGCCCAACACTGAAGCTTTCTTT. Amino acids: CASSPPDRPNTEAFF.

The rearrangement joins TRBV28 to TRBJ1-2, with 12 bases lining up with TRBD1. Germline values: CDR1 MDHEN, CDR2 SYDVKM. The CDR3 sequence is 14 residues long. Trimming at V came to 5 bases and at J to 5 bases, leaving 3 bases not matched to a gene. This chain's CDR3 is CASSGTGGRYGYTF. CDR3 sequence (DNA): TGTGCCAGCAGTGGGACAGGGGGCAGATATGGCTACACCTTC.

DNA for the CDR3: TGTGCCAGCAGTTACGCCCCCGTTAATCAGCCCCAGCATTTT. Its protein product is CASSYAPVNQPQHF. This chain links TRBV6-5 with TRBJ1-5; D not certain. The germline CDR1 and CDR2 sequences are MNHEY and SVGAGI. Trimming cost V 2 bases and J 4 bases, with 9 bases left between them. CDR3 length: 14 residues.

This clone was picked up one time. The CDR3 protein is CASSGGNQPQHF. The CDR3 nucleotides are TGTGCCAGCAGTGGGGGCAATCAGCCCCAGCATTTT. The rearrangement joins TRBV27 to TRBJ1-5; D gene uncertain. Germline CDR1 is MNHEY and CDR2 is SMNVEV (reference sequence). Trimming removed 5 bases from V and 2 bases from J, with 4 bases in between. This CDR3 region has 12 residues.

The chain employs TRBV28 and TRBJ2-3; no firm D call. V shed 8 bases and J shed 2 bases, with 14 bases lying between them. Germline V CDR1 and CDR2: MDHEN, SYDVKM. The CDR3 length is 14 residues. As DNA, the CDR3 is TGTGCCAGCGAAGAAGGCGGAATCACAGATACGCAGTATTTT. Protein product: CASEEGGITDTQYF.

J is TRBJ2-6 and V is TRBV3-1 (or the pseudogene TRBV3-2); D is ambiguous. Germline assignment: CDR1 LGHDT and CDR2 YNNKEL (reference sequence). The CDR3 covers 15 residues. The ends were cut back, 3 bases at V and 1 base at J, with 7 bases in the middle. The CDR3 DNA follows: TGTGCCAGCAGCCAGGATTTTTCTGGGGCCAACGTCCTGACTTTC. This codes for CASSQDFSGANVLTF.

The chain is built from TRBV5-1 and TRBJ2-2; the D gene is possibly TRBD1 (6 bases). Germline values: CDR1 SGHRS, CDR2 YFSETQ. This CDR3 has 14 residues. V lost 7 bases and J 3 bases, leaving 13 bases between the germline ends. This CDR3 is CASHRDIDTGELFF. In nucleotides, the CDR3 is TGCGCCAGCCACCGGGACATTGACACCGGGGAGCTGTTTTTT. The whole variable domain, remainder taken from reference TRBV5-1 and TRBJ2-2, is KAGVTQTPRYLIKTRGQQVTLSCSPISGHRSVSWYQQTPGQGLQFLFEYFSETQRNKGNFPGRFSGRQFSNSRSEMNVSTLELGDSALYLCASHRDIDTGELFFGEGSRLTVL.

The V call is TRBV11-2, the J call TRBJ1-4; perhaps TRBD1 as D (6 bases). Germline V lookup: CDR1 SGHAT, CDR2 FQNNGV. The CDR3 is 17 amino acids. V shed 1 base and J shed 7 bases, with 19 bases lying between them. The CDR3 DNA sequence: TGTGCCAGCAGCTTAGGATCCGCAAGGGGGTTTAGTGAAAAACTGTTTTTT. This translates into CASSLGSARGFSEKLFF.

This clone was observed once. V and J are TRBV5-8 and TRBJ1-6, with no clear D. The CDR3 has 16 residues. Per germline, CDR1 SGHTS and CDR2 YDEGEE. Trimming took 2 bases from V and 3 from J, leaving 12 bases between them. CDR3 residues: CASSLRGIGYNSPLHF. The CDR3 DNA follows: TGTGCCAGCAGCTTACGGGGTATAGGCTATAATTCACCCCTCCACTTT.

V and J are TRBV5-1 and TRBJ1-2, with D possibly TRBD1 on 6 matching bases. Trimming shortened V by 0 bases and J by 2 bases, and 20 bases separated the two germline ends. Germline CDR1 SGHRS, CDR2 YFSETQ. The CDR3 totals 18 residues. CDR3 sequence reads: CASSLDGGREKSNYGYTF. CDR3 bases: TGCGCCAGCAGCTTGGATGGGGGGCGCGAGAAGTCCAACTATGGCTACACCTTC.

The V and J genes are TRBV30 and TRBJ2-1, with D hard to call. V was trimmed by 0 bases and J by 9 bases, leaving 9 bases between them. The CDR3 spans 12 residues. Germline V gene sequence: CDR1 GTSNPN, CDR2 SVGIG (reference sequence). The CDR3 is CAWSVRSFEQFF. DNA of the CDR3: TGTGCCTGGAGTGTACGTAGTTTTGAGCAGTTCTTC.

The chain couples TRBV5-5 to TRBJ2-3, with unresolved D. V was clipped by 1 base and J by 1 base, with 10 bases between them. The CDR3 sequence is 15 residues long. Germline V gives CDR1 SGHKS, CDR2 YYEKEE (reference sequence). CDR3 loop: CASSLNGFGTDTQYF. CDR3 in DNA: TGTGCCAGCAGCTTGAACGGTTTTGGCACAGATACGCAGTATTTT.